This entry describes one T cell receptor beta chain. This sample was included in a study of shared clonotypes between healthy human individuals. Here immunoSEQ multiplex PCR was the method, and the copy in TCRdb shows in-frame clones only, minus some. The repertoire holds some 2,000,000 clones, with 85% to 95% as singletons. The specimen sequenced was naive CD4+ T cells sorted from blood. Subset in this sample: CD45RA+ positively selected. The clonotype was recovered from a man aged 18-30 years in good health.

In DNA, the CDR3 is TGTGCCAGCAACCCTGGGACAGGACTAGCTCGCGGCTACACCTTC. Amino acid sequence: CASNPGTGLARGYTF. V is TRBV2 and J is TRBJ1-2; 8 positions match TRBD1. Trimming removed 7 bases from V and 8 bases from J; junction bases left unmatched: 15. CDR1 SNHLY and CDR2 FYNNEI come from the germline V gene. CDR3 length: 15 amino acids.